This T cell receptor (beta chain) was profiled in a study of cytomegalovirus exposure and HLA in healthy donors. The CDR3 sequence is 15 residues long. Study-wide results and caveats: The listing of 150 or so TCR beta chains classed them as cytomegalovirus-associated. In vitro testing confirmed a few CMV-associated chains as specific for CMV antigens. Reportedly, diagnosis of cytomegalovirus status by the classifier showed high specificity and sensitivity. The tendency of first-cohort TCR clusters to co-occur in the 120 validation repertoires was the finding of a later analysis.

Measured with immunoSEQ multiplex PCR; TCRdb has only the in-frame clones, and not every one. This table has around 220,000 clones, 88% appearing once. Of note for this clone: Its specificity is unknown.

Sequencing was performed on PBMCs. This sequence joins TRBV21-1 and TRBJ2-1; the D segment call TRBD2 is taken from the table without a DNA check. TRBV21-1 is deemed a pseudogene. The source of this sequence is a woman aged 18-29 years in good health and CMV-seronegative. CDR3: CASSKTLMGGNEQFF. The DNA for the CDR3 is TGTGCCAGCAGCAAAACCCTCATGGGGGGGAATGAGCAGTTCTTC.